The text below deals with one T cell receptor (beta chain). Antigen unknown. The CDR3 extends over 16 amino acids. Germline CDR1 and CDR2: SGHAT and FQDESV (reference sequence). The V gene lost 4 bases and the J gene lost 2 bases, with 18 bases spanning the gap. The entry originates in a study of T-cell reconstitution after alpha-beta-depleted transplantation in children. The TCRbeta library was prepared with unique molecular identifiers. TCRdb reanalysed the PCR reads using MiXCR and keeps one entry per CDR3 protein. The sample consists of about a million distinct CDR3 sequences, roughly 29% of them appearing once. Study-level results: A year post-transplant, T-cell counts and diversity derived mostly from newly produced T cells. Day-60 TCRbeta diversity that was high in some patients was derived from surviving recipient T cells and thymic progenitors. Reported findings indicate that, about two months after transplant, alpha-beta T cells came from several hundred expanded clones, which were derived from non-depleted graft cells.

The material was PBMCs, mostly from graft donor cells, obtained 360 days after TCRalphabeta/CD19-depleted stem cell transplant. The J gene is TRBJ2-7, the V gene TRBV11-1; a weak D match, TRBD2 (6 bases). The receptor was derived from a boy in the first two years of life who had a stem cell transplant for SCID, so the T cells may come from the graft donor. CDR3 protein: CASSSPRDSNTYEQYF. Written as DNA, the CDR3 is TGTGCCAGCAGCTCACCCCGGGACTCCAACACCTACGAGCAGTACTTC.